These 29 T cell receptor beta chains came from one sample sequenced in a study of shared clonotypes between healthy human individuals (dated by TCRdb to 2020 to 2021). The library was produced with the immunoSEQ multiplex PCR assay. Drawn from immuneACCESS, this table holds only the in-frame rearrangements with V and J called that TCRdb kept. Clones are partly lost; checked studies trace under half to an unresolved V gene and leave the rest unexplained. This sample is represented by around 1.6 million clones; 95% to 99% of them were singletons. The top ten clones comprise around 0.45% of the sample. The specimen sequenced was naive CD4+ T cells sorted from blood. The cell subset or site label, read with the paper, signifies: CD45RA+ positively selected. Source of these receptors: a man aged 30-40 years in good health.

The genes are TRBV7-2 and TRBJ2-3; perhaps TRBD1 as D (6 bases). The ends were cut back, 2 bases at V and 2 bases at J, with 14 bases in the middle. Germline V gene data show CDR1 as SGHTA and CDR2 as FQGNSA. The CDR3 extends over 16 amino acids. The CDR3 DNA follows: TGTGCCAGCAGCTTAAGAGGCCAGGGGCCCACAGATACGCAGTATTTT. Translating gives CASSLRGQGPTDTQYF. The full variable domain, rest sourced from reference TRBV7-2 and TRBJ2-3, is GAGVSQSPSNKVTEKGKDVELRCDPISGHTALYWYRQSLGQGLEFLIYFQGNSAPDKSGLPSDRFSAERTGGSVSTLTIQRTQQEDSAVYLCASSLRGQGPTDTQYFGPGTRLTVL.

This rearrangement joins TRBV2 to TRBJ2-6, with 8 bases lining up with TRBD1. Germline CDR1 SNHLY, CDR2 FYNNEI. The CDR3 covers 18 residues. Germline trimming cut 2 bases from V and 2 bases from J; bases unmatched to any gene: 8. The CDR3 sequence: CASSERGQENPGANVLTF. CDR3 nucleotide sequence: TGTGCCAGCAGTGAACGGGGACAGGAGAACCCTGGGGCCAACGTCCTGACTTTC.

The chain combines TRBV18 with TRBJ2-7; possible D gene TRBD1, 6 bases. This CDR3 comprises 16 residues. Germline assignment: CDR1 KGHSH and CDR2 LQKENI. V shed 2 bases and J shed 6 bases, with 20 bases lying between them. The DNA for the CDR3 is TGTGCCAGCTCACCAACAATATCGACAGGAACGGGCGAGCAGTACTTC. It is translated as CASSPTISTGTGEQYF.

The V and J genes are TRBV27 and TRBJ2-7, with D perhaps assigned TRBD1 or TRBD2 (5 bases each). CDR1 and CDR2 from the germline V gene are MNHEY and SMNVEV (reference sequence). The CDR3 loop spans 15 amino acids. The V end was cut by 2 bases, the J end by 7 bases, with 18 bases between. CDR3 sequence (DNA): TGTGCCAGCAGTTTAAAGTCCGGGACCGAGTCGGAGCAGTACTTC. It yields the protein CASSLKSGTESEQYF.

J is TRBJ1-3 and V is TRBV4-1; unclear D gene. V was trimmed by 4 bases and J by 0 bases, leaving 10 bases between them. Germline values: CDR1 MGHRA, CDR2 YSYEKL. This CDR3 contains 15 residues. CDR3 in DNA: TGCGCCAGCAGCCTTCGGACGGTCTCTGGAAACACCATATATTTT. Translating it yields CASSLRTVSGNTIYF.

The chain uses TRBV5-4 and TRBJ2-1; 11 bases fit TRBD1. With 3 bases clipped from V and 8 bases from J, the junction kept 1 base outside the gene matches. This CDR3 has 13 amino acids. Per the germline V gene, CDR1 is SGHNT and CDR2 is YYREEE (reference sequence). The chain's CDR3 is CASSWGQGDEQFF. In DNA, the CDR3 is TGTGCCAGCAGCTGGGGACAGGGGGATGAGCAGTTCTTC.

The chain carries TRBV11-2 and TRBJ1-2, with D uncertain. Trimming pared 1 base from V and 3 bases from J, leaving 9 bases between. The CDR3 is made up of 14 amino acids. Looked up from germline, CDR1 is SGHAT and CDR2 is FQNNGV. The CDR3 is CASSLVWTDYGYTF. Written as DNA, the CDR3 is TGTGCCAGCAGCTTAGTGTGGACGGACTATGGCTACACCTTC.

The chain combines TRBV29-1 with TRBJ2-7, with D possibly being TRBD2 (5 bases). The CDR3 is 13 amino acids. Germline V gene sequence: CDR1 SQVTM, CDR2 ANQGSEA. V lost 8 bases, J lost 6 bases, and 20 bases lay in between. The chain's CDR3 is CSFRPGSVGEQYF. Written as DNA, the CDR3 is TGCAGCTTTCGCCCGGGAAGTGTCGGCGAGCAGTACTTC.

This rearrangement joins TRBV7-9 to TRBJ2-3, with D perhaps matching TRBD2 (5 bases). With 1 base removed from V and 8 bases from J, the gap between germline ends came to 13 bases. Germline CDR1 SEHNR, CDR2 FQNEAQ (reference sequence). The length of the CDR3 is 14 residues. In DNA, the CDR3 is TGTGCCAGCAGCTTAGGAGGGCTTCATGGTACGCAGTATTTT. It translates to CASSLGGLHGTQYF.

The chain employs TRBV2 and TRBJ1-1; TRBD1 is a possible D gene (5 bases). Germline-derived CDR1 and CDR2 are SNHLY and FYNNEI. The CDR3 loop spans 17 amino acids. V lost 2 bases and J 5 bases, leaving 21 bases between the germline ends. CDR3 nucleotides: TGTGCCAGCAGTGAAAGGATGTGGGGCTTGGGGGGGACTGAAGCTTTCTTT. As protein: CASSERMWGLGGTEAFF.

This clone has just one count. The chain links TRBV2 to TRBJ2-1; possibly TRBD1 or TRBD2 for D (5 bases each). V was trimmed by 5 bases and J by 8 bases, leaving 13 bases between them. The CDR3 has 13 residues. Germline-derived CDR1 and CDR2 are SNHLY and FYNNEI. CDR3 sequence: CASSSGGYDEQFF. CDR3 DNA sequence: TGTGCCAGCAGTTCTGGGGGTTACGATGAGCAGTTCTTC.

This rearrangement joins TRBV20-1 to TRBJ2-7; D ambiguous. The germline V and J ends were trimmed by 0 bases and 12 bases, with 12 bases remaining between them. Germline-derived CDR1 and CDR2 are DFQATT and SNEGSKA (reference sequence). The CDR3 is 11 amino acids. The CDR3, as DNA: TGCAGTGCTAGAGATCCCCCGGCTATGTACTTC. Translated: CSARDPPAMYF.

The rearrangement uses TRBV5-6 and TRBJ2-1; D possibly corresponds to TRBD1 (6 bases). The CDR3 has 11 amino acids. Trimming cost V 4 bases and J 12 bases, with 11 bases left between them. CDR1 and CDR2 from the germline V gene are SGHDT and YYEEEE. CDR3 loop: CASSLGAGQFF. The CDR3 nucleotides are TGTGCCAGCAGCCTGGGGGCCGGGCAGTTCTTC.

The V gene is TRBV5-8, the J gene TRBJ2-1, with TRBD2 identical over 13 bases. The ends lost 4 bases at V and 7 bases at J; junction bases unmatched: 8. Germline lookup yields CDR1 SGHTS and CDR2 YDEGEE. This CDR3 contains 16 residues. The CDR3 here is CASSIPGLAGKNEQFF. In nucleotides, the CDR3 is TGTGCCAGCAGCATCCCGGGACTAGCGGGAAAAAATGAGCAGTTCTTC.

This clone has just one count. The V and J genes are TRBV9 and TRBJ2-7; 8 positions agree with TRBD2. CDR3 size: 17 residues. Germline values: CDR1 SGDLS, CDR2 YYNGEE. Losses at the gene ends were 0 bases for V and 3 bases for J; bases not matched to a gene: 11. In DNA form, the CDR3 reads TGTGCCAGCAGCGTAGGGGGATCTGCGGGAGGAGTCTACGAGCAGTACTTC. This sequence encodes CASSVGGSAGGVYEQYF.

This chain links TRBV7-6 with TRBJ2-1; 8 bases agree with TRBD2. Unmatched junction bases numbered 9, after V lost 1 base and J lost 7 bases. This CDR3 contains 16 residues. Looked up from germline, CDR1 is SGHVS and CDR2 is FNYEAQ. CDR3 coding DNA: TGTGCCAGCAGCTTAGGTGGCGGCCAGCGGGGGAATGAGCAGTTCTTC. Protein product: CASSLGGGQRGNEQFF.

This chain links TRBV5-1 with TRBJ2-2; 7 bases are shared with TRBD2. Per the germline V gene, CDR1 is SGHRS and CDR2 is YFSETQ. The ends lost 0 bases at V and 3 bases at J; junction bases unmatched: 8. The length of the CDR3 is 17 residues. CDR3 coding DNA: TGCGCCAGCAGCTTGGCCCCAACTAGCGCCCACACCGGGGAGCTGTTTTTT. This translates into CASSLAPTSAHTGELFF.

V gene TRBV19 combines with J gene TRBJ2-1; tentative D call: TRBD2 (5 bases). The CDR3 is 16 amino acids. Per the germline V gene, CDR1 is LNHDA and CDR2 is SQIVND (reference sequence). V lost 3 bases to trimming and J lost 5 bases, with 17 bases between them. CDR3 loop: CASSIFAGKSNNEQFF. In nucleotides, the CDR3 is TGTGCCAGTAGTATCTTCGCCGGGAAAAGTAACAATGAGCAGTTCTTC. The full variable domain, rest sourced from reference TRBV19 and TRBJ2-1, is DGGITQSPKYLFRKEGQNVTLSCEQNLNHDAMYWYRQDPGQGLRLIYYSQIVNDFQKGDIAEGYSVSREKKESFPLTVTSAQKNPTAFYLCASSIFAGKSNNEQFFGPGTRLTVL.

The CDR3: CSVARGANEKLFF. CDR3 DNA: TGCAGCGTTGCTCGGGGGGCTAATGAAAAACTGTTTTTT. The V and J genes are TRBV29-1 and TRBJ1-4, with D possibly matching TRBD1 (5 bases). Looked up from germline, CDR1 is SQVTM and CDR2 is ANQGSEA. Trimming left V 4 bases short and J 3 bases short, with 9 bases between. The CDR3 is made up of 13 amino acids.

This chain connects TRBV5-4 to TRBJ1-4; a possible D gene is TRBD1 (5 bases). In germline, CDR1 is SGHNT, CDR2 YYREEE (reference sequence). Trimming shortened V by 4 bases and J by 12 bases, and 13 bases separated the two germline ends. This CDR3 spans 12 amino acids. The CDR3 is CASSRPAGELFF. The CDR3 nucleotides are TGTGCCAGCAGCCGCCCCGCGGGGGAACTGTTTTTT.

The chain employs TRBV9 and TRBJ2-1, with 12 bases identical to TRBD2. CDR1 SGDLS and CDR2 YYNGEE come from the germline V gene. With 4 bases clipped from V and 10 bases from J, the junction kept 9 bases outside the gene matches. CDR3 size: 15 residues. The CDR3 nucleotides read TGTGCCAGCAGCCCCGATCGGGGACTAGCGGGCGAGCAGTTCTTC. This sequence encodes CASSPDRGLAGEQFF.

V and J are TRBV5-1 and TRBJ1-1; TRBD1 matches 7 bases. Germline V gene data show CDR1 as SGHRS and CDR2 as YFSETQ. The CDR3 has 15 residues. After removal of 1 base from V and 8 bases from J, the junction contained 11 bases not matched to a gene. The CDR3 protein is CASSLPGQLSTEAFF. Written as DNA, the CDR3 is TGCGCCAGCAGCTTGCCGGGACAGCTAAGCACCGAAGCTTTCTTT.

The V and J genes are TRBV4-3 and TRBJ2-1, with TRBD2 matching 9 bases. Unmatched junction bases numbered 8, after V lost 0 bases and J lost 8 bases. There are 16 residues in the CDR3. The germline V gene encodes CDR1 LGHNA and CDR2 YSLEER. The CDR3 nucleotides read TGCGCCAGCAGCCAAGATATTCGGGCGGGAGGGGATGAGCAGTTCTTC. The encoded protein is CASSQDIRAGGDEQFF.

This clone was seen only once. The chain links TRBV25-1 to TRBJ2-2, with 7 bases fitting TRBD1. The V segment lost 4 bases and the J segment 5 bases; nucleotides outside the gene matches: 13. Germline V CDR1 and CDR2: MGHDK, SYGVNS. The CDR3 spans 17 residues. The CDR3 protein is CASSVVGGQEATGELFF. In nucleotides, the CDR3 is TGTGCCAGCAGTGTCGTTGGTGGACAGGAGGCGACCGGGGAGCTGTTTTTT.

This clone was observed a single time. The rearrangement uses TRBV19 and TRBJ1-3; the D gene is possibly TRBD1 (5 bases). The V gene lost 2 bases and the J gene lost 2 bases, with 10 bases spanning the gap. This CDR3 has 15 residues. Germline-derived CDR1 and CDR2 are LNHDA and SQIVND (reference sequence). DNA of the CDR3: TGTGCCAGTAGTATATCTTTACAGGCTGGAAACACCATATATTTT. Its translation: CASSISLQAGNTIYF.

The V and J genes are TRBV7-7 and TRBJ2-5, with D possibly called TRBD1 or TRBD2 (6 bases each). This CDR3 is 14 amino acids long. Germline values: CDR1 SSHAT, CDR2 FNYEAQ (reference sequence). The ends were cut back, 6 bases at V and 6 bases at J, with 17 bases in the middle. This CDR3 is CASSPTGAGKTQYF. The CDR3 DNA is TGTGCCAGCAGTCCGACGGGGGCTGGGAAGACCCAGTACTTC.

The gene calls are TRBV2 and TRBJ2-7, with D possibly TRBD2 on 6 matching bases. The CDR3 sequence is 14 residues long. The V gene lost 0 bases and the J gene lost 6 bases, with 12 bases spanning the gap. CDR1 is SNHLY and CDR2 is FYNNEI in the germline V gene. Here the CDR3 reads CASSEALTSSEQYF. The CDR3 nucleotides read TGTGCCAGCAGTGAAGCGCTAACTAGCAGCGAGCAGTACTTC.

V usage is TRBV6-6 and J usage is TRBJ2-1, with 13 bases that match TRBD2. The V gene's germline CDR1 is MNHNY and CDR2 SVGAGI (reference sequence). With 4 bases clipped from V and 8 bases from J, the junction kept 2 bases outside the gene matches. The length of the CDR3 is 14 residues. The CDR3 loop reads CASSSLAGGYEQFF. The CDR3 coding sequence is TGTGCCAGCAGTTCACTAGCGGGAGGGTATGAGCAGTTCTTC.

The V and J genes are TRBV29-1 and TRBJ2-3; 8 bases map to TRBD2. CDR1 is SQVTM, CDR2 ANQGSEA, per germline. CDR3 length: 14 amino acids. V trimming: 7 bases; J trimming: 5 bases; junction bases outside the gene matches: 11. DNA for the CDR3: TGCAGCGGGGGGGGTAGCGGGAAATTAGATACGCAGTATTTT. Translated: CSGGGSGKLDTQYF.